The next 20 T cell receptor beta chains were all read from a single sample in a study of T cell responses to AZD1222 COVID-19 vaccine. Produced via immunoSEQ multiplex PCR; TCRdb's table is partial and in-frame only. The sample records around 200,000 clones, 85% to 95% being singletons. Material: peripheral blood, obtained 28 days after the second AZD1222 dose. The receptor source for this set is an adult who received the AZD1222 COVID-19 vaccine.

This rearrangement joins TRBV7-3 to TRBJ2-3; TRBD2 matches at 7 bases. The CDR3 sequence is 15 residues long. Germline CDR1 SGHTA, CDR2 FQGTGA. V was clipped by 1 base and J by 1 base; unmatched bases: 2. The chain's CDR3 is CASSLSGSRTDTQYF. The CDR3 coding sequence is TGTGCCAGCAGCTTAAGCGGGAGTCGCACAGATACGCAGTATTTT. The full variable domain, in which reference TRBV7-3 and TRBJ2-3 provide the parts outside the CDR3, is GAGVSQTPSNKVTEKGKYVELRCDPISGHTALYWYRQSLGQGPEFLIYFQGTGAADDSGLPNDRFFAVRPEGSVSTLKIQRTERGDSAVYLCASSLSGSRTDTQYFGPGTRLTVL.

This clone was picked up a small number of times. V is TRBV6-1 and J is TRBJ1-6; the D gene is possibly TRBD1 (5 bases). Germline CDR1 is MNHNS and CDR2 is SASEGT. The CDR3 is 13 amino acids. V was cut by 4 bases and J by 6 bases, with 7 bases left in between. CDR3: CASSAGGNSPLHF. The CDR3 nucleotides read TGTGCCAGCAGTGCCGGGGGTAATTCACCCCTCCACTTT.

This clone was seen a single time. This chain links TRBV27 with TRBJ1-5; 7 bases agree with TRBD1. The junction had 10 bases not matched to a gene; V was cut back by 4 bases and J by 7 bases. The CDR3 covers 15 residues. Looked up from germline, CDR1 is MNHEY and CDR2 is SMNVEV (reference sequence). CDR3 bases: TGTGCCAGCAGTTCCGGGACAGCTCCGAGGCAGCCCCAGCATTTT. Its protein product is CASSSGTAPRQPQHF.

V gene TRBV27 combines with J gene TRBJ1-2; D possibly corresponds to TRBD1 (6 bases). The CDR3 is made up of 13 amino acids. In germline, CDR1 is MNHEY, CDR2 SMNVEV (reference sequence). V was shortened by 3 bases and J by 2 bases, with 7 bases between the two germline ends. The CDR3 loop reads CASSFTGNYGYTF. CDR3 in DNA: TGTGCCAGCAGTTTCACAGGGAACTATGGCTACACCTTC.

In regard to this clone: Additional DNA sequences in this sample encode the identical CDR3. This rearrangement joins TRBV7-2 to TRBJ1-1; D possibly corresponds to TRBD1 (6 bases). The germline V gene encodes CDR1 SGHTA and CDR2 FQGNSA. The CDR3 loop spans 14 amino acids. Trimming pared 0 bases from V and 5 bases from J, leaving 10 bases between. In DNA form, the CDR3 reads TGTGCCAGCAGCTTAGCGAGGGGGGGGACTGAAGCTTTCTTT. Its protein is CASSLARGGTEAFF.

This clone has only one observation. The chain is built from TRBV5-1 and TRBJ2-1, with TRBD1 matching over 8 bases. The V and J ends lost 3 bases and 0 bases, in that order; junction bases with no gene match: 2. CDR1 is SGHRS, CDR2 YFSETQ, per germline. The CDR3 is made up of 15 amino acids. The CDR3 coding sequence is TGCGCCAGCAGCTGGACAGGGAGCTCCTACAATGAGCAGTTCTTC. Translation gives CASSWTGSSYNEQFF. The full variable domain, its missing parts supplied by reference TRBV5-1 and TRBJ2-1, is KAGVTQTPRYLIKTRGQQVTLSCSPISGHRSVSWYQQTPGQGLQFLFEYFSETQRNKGNFPGRFSGRQFSNSRSEMNVSTLELGDSALYLCASSWTGSSYNEQFFGPGTRLTVL.

The chain combines TRBV29-1 with TRBJ1-1; no firm D call. The CDR3 length is 11 residues. CDR1 is SQVTM, CDR2 ANQGSEA, per germline. Trimming took 0 bases from V and 5 from J, leaving 4 bases between them. Written as DNA, the CDR3 is TGCAGCGTTGAAGAGGGGACTGAAGCTTTCTTT. Protein product: CSVEEGTEAFF.

The chain carries TRBV28 and TRBJ2-2; 11 bases are shared with TRBD2. Germline V gene data show CDR1 as MDHEN and CDR2 as SYDVKM. J was trimmed by 3 bases and V by 4 bases; bases with no gene match: 4. The length of the CDR3 is 16 residues. CDR3: CASSSLAGEDTGELFF. CDR3 in DNA: TGTGCCAGCAGTTCACTAGCGGGAGAAGACACCGGGGAGCTGTTTTTT.

This chain links TRBV7-3 with TRBJ2-2; 7 nucleotides line up with TRBD2. Losses at the gene ends were 5 bases for V and 0 bases for J; bases not matched to a gene: 3. CDR1 is SGHTA and CDR2 is FQGTGA in the germline V gene. The CDR3 has 15 residues. CDR3: CASSPSGSNTGELFF. In nucleotides, the CDR3 is TGTGCCAGCAGCCCTAGCGGATCGAACACCGGGGAGCTGTTTTTT.

This clone came up once. The rearrangement joins TRBV6-2 or TRBV6-3 to TRBJ2-2, with D unresolved. Trimming pared 2 bases from V and 5 bases from J, leaving 21 bases between. Germline V CDR1 and CDR2: MNHEY, SVGEGT. CDR3 size: 18 residues. This CDR3 is CASSYKPAASLRTGELFF. CDR3 nucleotide sequence: TGTGCCAGCAGTTACAAGCCAGCCGCTTCTCTTCGGACCGGGGAGCTGTTTTTT.

The chain joins TRBV7-2 to TRBJ1-4; D is uncertain. Germline values: CDR1 SGHTA, CDR2 FQGNSA. V was pared by 5 bases and J by 8 bases, with 12 bases between. This CDR3 comprises 13 residues. This CDR3 reads CASSPTPGEKLFF. Here the CDR3 DNA reads TGTGCCAGCAGCCCAACCCCCGGGGAAAAACTGTTTTTT.

The chain is built from TRBV5-1 and TRBJ2-3; D may correspond to TRBD1 or TRBD2 (6 bases each). The CDR3 has 15 residues. Trimming stripped 7 bases from V and 6 bases from J, with 21 bases between. Germline V gene sequence: CDR1 SGHRS, CDR2 YFSETQ. In DNA, the CDR3 is TGCGCCAGCCATAATACCCCGGGGGCAATCGATACGCAGTATTTT. The encoded protein is CASHNTPGAIDTQYF.

The chain joins TRBV4-1 to TRBJ1-6; D ambiguous. Trimming took 3 bases from V and 7 from J, leaving 10 bases between them. This CDR3 is 14 amino acids long. CDR1 is MGHRA, CDR2 YSYEKL, per germline. As DNA, the CDR3 is TGCGCCAGCAGCCACTACCTTAAAAATTCACCCCTCCACTTT. Translation: CASSHYLKNSPLHF.

J is TRBJ2-7 and V is TRBV5-5; D gene unclear. Deletions cut 0 bases from V and 4 bases from J, with 8 bases between. Germline V lookup: CDR1 SGHKS, CDR2 YYEKEE (reference sequence). The CDR3 is made up of 13 amino acids. The CDR3 bases are TGTGCCAGCAGCTTGGGGAGAGCGTACGAGCAGTACTTC. It encodes CASSLGRAYEQYF. The variable domain in full, with the rest retrieved from reference TRBV5-5 and TRBJ2-7, is DAGVTQSPTHLIKTRGQQVTLRCSPISGHKSVSWYQQVLGQGPQFIFQYYEKEERGRGNFPDRFSARQFPNYSSELNVNALLLGDSALYLCASSLGRAYEQYFGPGTRLTVT.

This chain connects TRBV20-1 to TRBJ1-1, with a possible D match to TRBD1 (5 bases). The length of the CDR3 is 11 residues. Germline assignment: CDR1 DFQATT and CDR2 SNEGSKA (reference sequence). Deletions cut 6 bases from V and 10 bases from J, with 15 bases between. The CDR3 coding sequence is TGCAGTGCGCACGACAGCTCGGGAGCTTTCTTT. It yields the protein CSAHDSSGAFF.

V and J are TRBV11-2 and TRBJ2-1, with D maybe TRBD1 (5 bases). The length of the CDR3 is 13 residues. Deletions cut 0 bases from V and 11 bases from J, with 11 bases between. Germline loops: CDR1 SGHAT, CDR2 FQNNGV. The CDR3 spells CASSLDPGYKQFF. In nucleotides, the CDR3 is TGTGCCAGCAGCTTAGACCCAGGGTACAAGCAGTTCTTC.

V and J are TRBV11-2 and TRBJ2-5; perhaps D is TRBD1 or TRBD2 (5 bases each). With 2 bases removed from V and 2 bases from J, the gap between germline ends came to 9 bases. The CDR3 extends over 14 amino acids. Germline-derived CDR1 and CDR2 are SGHAT and FQNNGV. The CDR3 sequence is CASSLMGRQETQYF. The CDR3 DNA reads TGTGCCAGCAGCTTAATGGGACGGCAAGAGACCCAGTACTTC.

This chain joins TRBV19 and TRBJ1-5; 7 bases fit TRBD1. Trimming removed 1 base from V and 9 bases from J; junction bases left unmatched: 9. The CDR3 length is 15 residues. CDR1 is LNHDA, CDR2 SQIVND, per germline (reference sequence). CDR3 sequence: CASSIAGQGVWPQHF. The CDR3 coding sequence is TGTGCCAGTAGTATAGCAGGGCAGGGGGTCTGGCCCCAGCATTTT.

J is TRBJ1-3 and V is TRBV6-2 or TRBV6-3, with D possibly TRBD1 on 5 matching bases. The CDR3 spans 14 residues. V dropped 6 bases and J dropped 2 bases, with 11 bases sitting between them. Germline V gene lookup returns CDR1 MNHEY and CDR2 SVGEGT. CDR3 protein: CASSKPGTGNTIYF. The CDR3 bases are TGTGCCAGCAGCAAGCCAGGGACTGGAAACACCATATATTTT.

The chain combines TRBV7-3 with TRBJ2-3, with 8 nucleotides matching TRBD2. Germline values: CDR1 SGHTA, CDR2 FQGTGA. The CDR3 extends over 16 amino acids. Trimming cost V 2 bases and J 3 bases; bases outside gene matches: 7. CDR3 region: CASSLQAGGRTDTQYF. CDR3 in DNA: TGTGCCAGCAGCTTACAGGCGGGAGGAAGGACAGATACGCAGTATTTT. The variable domain in full, with the rest retrieved from reference TRBV7-3 and TRBJ2-3, is GAGVSQTPSNKVTEKGKYVELRCDPISGHTALYWYRQSLGQGPEFLIYFQGTGAADDSGLPNDRFFAVRPEGSVSTLKIQRTERGDSAVYLCASSLQAGGRTDTQYFGPGTRLTVL.